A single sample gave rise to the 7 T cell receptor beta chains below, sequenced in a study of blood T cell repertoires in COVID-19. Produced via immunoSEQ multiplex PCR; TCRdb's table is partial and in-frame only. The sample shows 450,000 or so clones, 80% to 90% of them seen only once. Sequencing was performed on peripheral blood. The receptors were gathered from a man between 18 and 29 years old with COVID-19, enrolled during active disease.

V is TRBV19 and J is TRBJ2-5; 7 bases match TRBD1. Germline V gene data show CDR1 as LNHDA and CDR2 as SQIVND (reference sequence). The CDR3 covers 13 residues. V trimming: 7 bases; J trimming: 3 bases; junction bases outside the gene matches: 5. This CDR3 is CASKGTAKETQYF. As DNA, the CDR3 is TGTGCCAGTAAAGGGACAGCAAAAGAGACCCAGTACTTC.

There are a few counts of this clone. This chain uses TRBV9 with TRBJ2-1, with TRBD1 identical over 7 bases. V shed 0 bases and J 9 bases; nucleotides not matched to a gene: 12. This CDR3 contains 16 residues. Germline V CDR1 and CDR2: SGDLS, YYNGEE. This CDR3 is CASSVAAGGIVGEQFF. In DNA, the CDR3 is TGTGCCAGCAGCGTAGCGGCAGGGGGTATAGTGGGTGAGCAGTTCTTC.

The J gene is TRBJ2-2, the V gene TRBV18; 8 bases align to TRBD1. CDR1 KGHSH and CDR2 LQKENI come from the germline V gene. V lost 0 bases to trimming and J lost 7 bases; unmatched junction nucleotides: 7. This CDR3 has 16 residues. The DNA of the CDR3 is TGTGCCAGCTCACCACCGTTGGCAGGGGGCATCGGGGAGCTGTTTTTT. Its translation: CASSPPLAGGIGELFF. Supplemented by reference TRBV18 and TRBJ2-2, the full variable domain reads NAGVMQNPRHLVRRRGQEARLRCSPMKGHSHVYWYRQLPEEGLKFMVYLQKENIIDESGMPKERFSAEFPKEGPSILRIQQVVRGDSAAYFCASSPPLAGGIGELFFGEGSRLTVL.

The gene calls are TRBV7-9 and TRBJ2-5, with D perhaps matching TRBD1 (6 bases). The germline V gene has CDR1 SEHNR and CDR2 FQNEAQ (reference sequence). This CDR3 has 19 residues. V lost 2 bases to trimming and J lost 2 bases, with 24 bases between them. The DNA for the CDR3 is TGTGCCAGCAGCTTACCTCGATGGGGCCCAGGACAGAGACAAGAGACCCAGTACTTC. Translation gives CASSLPRWGPGQRQETQYF.

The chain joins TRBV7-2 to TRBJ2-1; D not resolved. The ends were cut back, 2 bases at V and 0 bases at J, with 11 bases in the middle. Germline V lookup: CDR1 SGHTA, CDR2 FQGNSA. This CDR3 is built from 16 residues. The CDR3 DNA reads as TGTGCCAGCAGCTTAAATGGCGGCTACTCCTACAATGAGCAGTTCTTC. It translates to CASSLNGGYSYNEQFF.

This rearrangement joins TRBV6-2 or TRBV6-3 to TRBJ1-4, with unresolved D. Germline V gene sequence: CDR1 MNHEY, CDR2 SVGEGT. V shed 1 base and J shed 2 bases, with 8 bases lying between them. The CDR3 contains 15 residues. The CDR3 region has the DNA TGTGCCAGCAGTTACTTCGGGAGCACTAATGAAAAACTGTTTTTT. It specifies CASSYFGSTNEKLFF.

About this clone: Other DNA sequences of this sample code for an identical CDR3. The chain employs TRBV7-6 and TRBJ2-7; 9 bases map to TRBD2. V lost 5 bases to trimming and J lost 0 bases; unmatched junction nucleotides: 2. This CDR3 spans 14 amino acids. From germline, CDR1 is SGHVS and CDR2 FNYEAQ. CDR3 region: CASSLSGSSYEQYF. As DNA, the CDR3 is TGTGCCAGCAGCCTTAGCGGGAGCTCCTACGAGCAGTACTTC.